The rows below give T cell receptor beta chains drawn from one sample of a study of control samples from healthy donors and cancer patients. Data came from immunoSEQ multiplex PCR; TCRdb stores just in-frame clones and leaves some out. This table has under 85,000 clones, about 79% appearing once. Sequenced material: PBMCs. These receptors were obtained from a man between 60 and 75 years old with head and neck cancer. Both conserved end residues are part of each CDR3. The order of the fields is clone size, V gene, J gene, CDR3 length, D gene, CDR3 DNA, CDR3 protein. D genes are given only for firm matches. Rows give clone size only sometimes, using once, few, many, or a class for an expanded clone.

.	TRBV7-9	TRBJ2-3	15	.	TGTGCCAGCAGCGAGGAGGGGTCTTACACAGATACGCAGTATTTT	CASSEEGSYTDTQYF
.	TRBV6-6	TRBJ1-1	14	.	TGTGCCAGCAGTCAAAGGGAGGTGGACACTGAAGCTTTCTTT	CASSQREVDTEAFF
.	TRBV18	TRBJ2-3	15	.	TGTGCCAGCTCACCTGTCTCCGGGAGTTGGGATACGCAGTATTTT	CASSPVSGSWDTQYF
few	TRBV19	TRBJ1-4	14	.	TGTGCCAGTAGTATCCAGGGCAGTAATGAAAAACTGTTTTTT	CASSIQGSNEKLFF
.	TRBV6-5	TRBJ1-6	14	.	TGTGCCAGCAGCTGGGGGGCCGGGAGTTCACCCCTCCACTTT	CASSWGAGSSPLHF
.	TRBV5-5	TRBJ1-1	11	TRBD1	TGTGCCAGCAGCTGGACAGGTAGAACTTTCTTT	CASSWTGRTFF
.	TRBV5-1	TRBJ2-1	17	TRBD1	TGCGCCAGCAGCTTTGCCGGGGGGACAGGGAAAGGCAATGAGCAGTTCTTC	CASSFAGGTGKGNEQFF
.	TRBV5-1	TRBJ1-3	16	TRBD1	TGCGCCAGCAGCCCCCAGGGGGCTAATCTTGGAAACACCATATATTTT	CASSPQGANLGNTIYF
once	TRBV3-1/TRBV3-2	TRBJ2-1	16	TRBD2	TGTGCCAGCAGCCAAATTGCGGGAGGAGGAAACAATGAGCAGTTCTTC	CASSQIAGGGNNEQFF
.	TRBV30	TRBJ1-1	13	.	TGTGCCTGGAGTGTAGGGGTGGGCACTGAAGCTTTCTTT	CAWSVGVGTEAFF
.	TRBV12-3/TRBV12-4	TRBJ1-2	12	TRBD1	TGTGCCAGCGGGGACAGGGGAAATGGCTACACCTTC	CASGDRGNGYTF
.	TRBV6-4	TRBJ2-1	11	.	TGTGCCAGCAGCGACGCAAGTGAGCAGTTCTTC	CASSDASEQFF
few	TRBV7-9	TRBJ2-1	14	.	TGTGCCAGCAGCTCCAGGGTAGTTTACAATGAGCAGTTCTTC	CASSSRVVYNEQFF
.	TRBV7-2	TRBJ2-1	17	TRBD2	TGTGCCAGCAGCTTATCAACTAGCGGGAGGGGATCCAATGAGCAGTTCTTC	CASSLSTSGRGSNEQFF
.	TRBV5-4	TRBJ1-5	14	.	TGTGCCAGCAGCTTGGCCCCTGAGGATCAGCCCCAGCATTTT	CASSLAPEDQPQHF
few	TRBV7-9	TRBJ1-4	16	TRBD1	TGTGCCAGCAGCCCTCTTAGTGCAGGGGGCTTTGAAAAACTGTTTTTT	CASSPLSAGGFEKLFF
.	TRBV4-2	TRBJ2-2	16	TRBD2	TGTGCCAGCAGCCAAGGAGGCGGGAGCGGAGCCGGGGAGCTGTTTTTT	CASSQGGGSGAGELFF
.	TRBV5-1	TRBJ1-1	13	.	TGCGCCAGCAGCCGCGCGGAGGGGACTGAAGCTTTCTTT	CASSRAEGTEAFF
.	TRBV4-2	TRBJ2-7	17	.	TGTGCCAGCAGCCAAGTTGGAGGTGGCAGGACGGAATACGAGCAGTACTTC	CASSQVGGGRTEYEQYF
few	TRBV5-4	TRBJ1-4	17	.	TGTGCCAGCAGCTTGGCTTTCGGGAGGCAGGGTAATGAAAAACTGTTTTTT	CASSLAFGRQGNEKLFF